The rows below give T cell receptor beta chains drawn from one sample of a study of blood T cell repertoires in COVID-19. Using immunoSEQ multiplex PCR, the repertoire was profiled, and TCRdb retains in-frame clones only, with some absent. The sample records about 49,000 clones, 90% to 95% being singletons. The sample was peripheral blood. The receptors stem from a human donor in a cohort sampled during active COVID-19. The CDR3 runs from the conserved cysteine through the conserved F or W. D genes are given only for firm matches. The size entry is marked missing in some rows and otherwise reads once, few, many or a size class.

v_call: TRBV7-2; clone_size: once; j_call: TRBJ1-1; d_call: TRBD1; cdr3_nt: TGTGCCAGCAGCCAGGGACAGTCCTCTGAAGCTTTCTTT; cdr3_aa: CASSQGQSSEAFF
v_call: TRBV5-6; clone_size: few; j_call: TRBJ1-3; d_call: -; cdr3_nt: TGTGCCAGCAGCTGGGGGGACGGCTCTGGAAACACCATATATTTT; cdr3_aa: CASSWGDGSGNTIYF
v_call: TRBV13; clone_size: -; j_call: TRBJ1-1; d_call: -; cdr3_nt: TGTGCCAGCAGCTCCCCTAACCGGGGGACGGGCACTGAAGCTTTCTTT; cdr3_aa: CASSSPNRGTGTEAFF
v_call: TRBV6-5; clone_size: once; j_call: TRBJ2-2; d_call: -; cdr3_nt: TGTGCCAGCAGTTACTCGGCCGACACCGGGGAGCTGTTTTTT; cdr3_aa: CASSYSADTGELFF
v_call: TRBV7-2; clone_size: -; j_call: TRBJ1-1; d_call: -; cdr3_nt: TGTGCCAGCAGCTCCAGCGGGGGGGATGAAGCTTTCTTT; cdr3_aa: CASSSSGGDEAFF
v_call: TRBV4-3; clone_size: -; j_call: TRBJ2-1; d_call: TRBD2; cdr3_nt: TGCGCCAGCAGCCATTCTCCGGGACTAGCGGGGGGTAGGGCCAATGAGCAGTTCTTC; cdr3_aa: CASSHSPGLAGGRANEQFF
v_call: TRBV10-3; clone_size: -; j_call: TRBJ2-1; d_call: -; cdr3_nt: TGTGCCATCCACCCGGAGGAGCAGGATGAGCAGTTCTTC; cdr3_aa: CAIHPEEQDEQFF
v_call: TRBV28; clone_size: -; j_call: TRBJ2-1; d_call: TRBD2; cdr3_nt: TGTGCCAGCAGTTTAAGTTCGACTAGCGGATACAATGAGCAGTTCTTC; cdr3_aa: CASSLSSTSGYNEQFF
v_call: TRBV5-5; clone_size: -; j_call: TRBJ1-6; d_call: TRBD1; cdr3_nt: TGTGCCAGCAGCCCCAACCCCAGGGGGCGGCTCAATTCACCCCTCCACTTT; cdr3_aa: CASSPNPRGRLNSPLHF
v_call: TRBV24-1; clone_size: -; j_call: TRBJ1-1; d_call: TRBD1; cdr3_nt: TGTGCCACCTCAGATACAGGGGTTGAAGCTTTCTTT; cdr3_aa: CATSDTGVEAFF
v_call: TRBV7-2; clone_size: -; j_call: TRBJ2-5; d_call: -; cdr3_nt: TGTGCCAGCAGCTTAGGTTACGGTAAAGAGACCCAGTACTTC; cdr3_aa: CASSLGYGKETQYF
v_call: TRBV7-2; clone_size: -; j_call: TRBJ2-3; d_call: TRBD1; cdr3_nt: TGTGCCAGCAGTTCCAGGGGGCCAAAGCATACGCAGTATTTT; cdr3_aa: CASSSRGPKHTQYF
v_call: TRBV5-1; clone_size: -; j_call: TRBJ2-5; d_call: TRBD2; cdr3_nt: TGCGCCAGCAGCCGGACTAGCGGGGAAGAGACCCAGTACTTC; cdr3_aa: CASSRTSGEETQYF
v_call: TRBV11-3; clone_size: -; j_call: TRBJ2-2; d_call: TRBD1; cdr3_nt: TGTGCCAGCAGCTTAGATGGGACAGGAGAGACCGGGGAGCTGTTTTTT; cdr3_aa: CASSLDGTGETGELFF
v_call: TRBV10-3; clone_size: -; j_call: TRBJ2-1; d_call: -; cdr3_nt: TGTGCCACGTTTGGATGGGAGGATGAGCAGTTCTTC; cdr3_aa: CATFGWEDEQFF
v_call: TRBV6-6; clone_size: few; j_call: TRBJ1-5; d_call: -; cdr3_nt: TGTGCCAGCAGTCTATGGGCGGACAGAACCAGCAATCAGCCCCAGCATTTT; cdr3_aa: CASSLWADRTSNQPQHF
v_call: TRBV21-1; clone_size: -; j_call: TRBJ1-5; d_call: -; cdr3_nt: TGTGCCAGCAGCAAGTCGGGTCAGCCCCAGCATTTT; cdr3_aa: CASSKSGQPQHF
v_call: TRBV5-6; clone_size: -; j_call: TRBJ2-1; d_call: TRBD2; cdr3_nt: TGTGCCAGCACCCTCCGGCGGGGGAACCAGTTCTTC; cdr3_aa: CASTLRRGNQFF
v_call: TRBV6-5; clone_size: -; j_call: TRBJ1-1; d_call: TRBD1; cdr3_nt: TGTGCCAGCAGTTCCGGGACAGACGGGACTGAAGCTTTCTTT; cdr3_aa: CASSSGTDGTEAFF
v_call: TRBV9; clone_size: -; j_call: TRBJ2-3; d_call: -; cdr3_nt: TGTGCCAGCAGCCTACGGACAATTGGGTCAGATACGCAGTATTTT; cdr3_aa: CASSLRTIGSDTQYF
v_call: TRBV11-2; clone_size: -; j_call: TRBJ2-1; d_call: TRBD1; cdr3_nt: TGTGCCAGCAGCTTAGGGCGACAGGGGGCATATGAGCAGTTCTTC; cdr3_aa: CASSLGRQGAYEQFF
v_call: TRBV3-1/TRBV3-2; clone_size: -; j_call: TRBJ2-3; d_call: TRBD2; cdr3_nt: TGTGCCAGCAGCCAAACCCTAGCGGGGCTGACAGATACGCAGTATTTT; cdr3_aa: CASSQTLAGLTDTQYF
v_call: TRBV5-1; clone_size: -; j_call: TRBJ2-4; d_call: TRBD1; cdr3_nt: TGCGCCAGCAGCTTATCAGGGGGCCAAAACATTCAGTACTTC; cdr3_aa: CASSLSGGQNIQYF
v_call: TRBV6-6; clone_size: -; j_call: TRBJ1-1; d_call: -; cdr3_nt: TGTGCCAGCAGCAAACAGGGAGAGGACACTGAAGCTTTCTTT; cdr3_aa: CASSKQGEDTEAFF
v_call: TRBV11-2; clone_size: -; j_call: TRBJ1-2; d_call: -; cdr3_nt: TGTGCCAGCAGCTGGCGAACAGGGAACTATGGCTACACCTTC; cdr3_aa: CASSWRTGNYGYTF
v_call: TRBV18; clone_size: -; j_call: TRBJ2-1; d_call: -; cdr3_nt: TGTGCCAGCTCACCACTTATATCGACGGAGGTAAGGTCCCATGAGCAGTTCTTC; cdr3_aa: CASSPLISTEVRSHEQFF
v_call: TRBV24-1; clone_size: -; j_call: TRBJ2-5; d_call: -; cdr3_nt: TGTGCCACCAGTGACCCTGGACGGACTACGGAGACCCAGTACTTC; cdr3_aa: CATSDPGRTTETQYF
v_call: TRBV2; clone_size: -; j_call: TRBJ1-1; d_call: -; cdr3_nt: TGTGCCAGCAGTACCCCCTTGGAGCCGAACACTGAAGCTTTCTTT; cdr3_aa: CASSTPLEPNTEAFF
v_call: TRBV30; clone_size: -; j_call: TRBJ2-7; d_call: TRBD1; cdr3_nt: TGTGCCTGGAGTCGGGACAGGGGCCACATCGAGTACTTC; cdr3_aa: CAWSRDRGHIEYF
v_call: TRBV5-4; clone_size: -; j_call: TRBJ2-5; d_call: TRBD1; cdr3_nt: TGTGCCAGCAGCCCCGGGACAGTGTACCAAGAGACCCAGTACTTC; cdr3_aa: CASSPGTVYQETQYF
v_call: TRBV29-1; clone_size: medium-sized; j_call: TRBJ1-1; d_call: TRBD1; cdr3_nt: TGCAGCGTTGATAACGTGGACAGGGCGAACACTGAAGCTTTCTTT; cdr3_aa: CSVDNVDRANTEAFF
v_call: TRBV6-5; clone_size: -; j_call: TRBJ1-5; d_call: -; cdr3_nt: TGTGCCAGCAGTCCTAAACAGCCCCAGCATTTT; cdr3_aa: CASSPKQPQHF
v_call: TRBV4-2; clone_size: -; j_call: TRBJ2-1; d_call: -; cdr3_nt: TGTGCCAGCAGCCAAGAACTGACTAGACGGTCCTACAATGAGCAGTTCTTC; cdr3_aa: CASSQELTRRSYNEQFF
v_call: TRBV6-6; clone_size: -; j_call: TRBJ1-1; d_call: -; cdr3_nt: TGTGCCAGCAGACTTCTAGTGAACACTGAAGCTTTCTTT; cdr3_aa: CASRLLVNTEAFF
v_call: TRBV14; clone_size: -; j_call: TRBJ1-6; d_call: -; cdr3_nt: TGTGCCAGCAGCGCAGTGGGGCAATCACCCCTCCACTTT; cdr3_aa: CASSAVGQSPLHF
v_call: TRBV5-1; clone_size: -; j_call: TRBJ2-6; d_call: -; cdr3_nt: TGCGCCAGCAGCTTGTTAACACCAAGCTCTGGGGCCAACGTCCTGACTTTC; cdr3_aa: CASSLLTPSSGANVLTF
v_call: TRBV28; clone_size: -; j_call: TRBJ2-2; d_call: TRBD2; cdr3_nt: TGTGCCAGCAGTTCCTCCTGGACTAGCGGAGGGGTCACCGGGGAGCTGTTTTTT; cdr3_aa: CASSSSWTSGGVTGELFF
v_call: TRBV11-2; clone_size: -; j_call: TRBJ1-1; d_call: -; cdr3_nt: TGTGCCAGCAGCATCAACATGAACACTGAAGCTTTCTTT; cdr3_aa: CASSINMNTEAFF
v_call: TRBV7-9; clone_size: -; j_call: TRBJ1-4; d_call: -; cdr3_nt: TGTGCCAGCAGCTTATTGGGGACTACTGATGAAAAACTGTTTTTT; cdr3_aa: CASSLLGTTDEKLFF
v_call: TRBV28; clone_size: -; j_call: TRBJ1-5; d_call: TRBD1; cdr3_nt: TGTGCCAGCAGTCATGGACAGGGAGGTCAGCCCCAGCATTTT; cdr3_aa: CASSHGQGGQPQHF
v_call: TRBV7-9; clone_size: -; j_call: TRBJ1-2; d_call: -; cdr3_nt: TGTGCCAGCAGCGGGACTGATCATGGCTACACCTTC; cdr3_aa: CASSGTDHGYTF
v_call: TRBV7-9; clone_size: -; j_call: TRBJ1-1; d_call: -; cdr3_nt: TGTGCCAGCAGCTTCGGTGCGGGGGGCACTGAAGCTTTCTTT; cdr3_aa: CASSFGAGGTEAFF
v_call: TRBV28; clone_size: -; j_call: TRBJ2-7; d_call: -; cdr3_nt: TGTGCCAGCAGTTTCAGGGAGCAGTACTTC; cdr3_aa: CASSFREQYF
v_call: TRBV5-8; clone_size: -; j_call: TRBJ2-7; d_call: TRBD1; cdr3_nt: TGTGCCAGCAGCTTAATCTCCGTGACAGGGGCACACGAGCAGTACTTC; cdr3_aa: CASSLISVTGAHEQYF
v_call: TRBV3-1/TRBV3-2; clone_size: -; j_call: TRBJ2-7; d_call: TRBD2; cdr3_nt: TGTGCCAGCAGCCAACCAAGCGGGAGAGGTCGCGAGCAGTACTTC; cdr3_aa: CASSQPSGRGREQYF
v_call: TRBV20-1; clone_size: -; j_call: TRBJ1-1; d_call: -; cdr3_nt: TGCAGTGCTAGTATCGTTTGGCTCAGGAACACTGAAGCTTTCTTT; cdr3_aa: CSASIVWLRNTEAFF
v_call: TRBV7-8; clone_size: -; j_call: TRBJ2-1; d_call: TRBD2; cdr3_nt: TGTGCCAGCAGCCCCCCCGGGACTAGCAGTAATGAGCAGTTCTTC; cdr3_aa: CASSPPGTSSNEQFF
v_call: TRBV10-3; clone_size: -; j_call: TRBJ1-2; d_call: -; cdr3_nt: TGTGCCATCAGTGCCGGGGACATAGGGGGCTACACCTTC; cdr3_aa: CAISAGDIGGYTF
v_call: TRBV10-3; clone_size: -; j_call: TRBJ1-1; d_call: -; cdr3_nt: TGTGCCATCAGATCTCAGGGCCGAGCGTTTGAAGCTTTCTTT; cdr3_aa: CAIRSQGRAFEAFF
v_call: TRBV27; clone_size: -; j_call: TRBJ1-5; d_call: -; cdr3_nt: TGTGCCAGCAGTTTATCAGGGTGGAGGCAGCCCCAGCATTTT; cdr3_aa: CASSLSGWRQPQHF
v_call: TRBV19; clone_size: -; j_call: TRBJ1-2; d_call: TRBD1; cdr3_nt: TGTGCCACCTCGGGACAGGGGAGAGGCTACACCTTC; cdr3_aa: CATSGQGRGYTF
v_call: TRBV4-3; clone_size: -; j_call: TRBJ1-2; d_call: -; cdr3_nt: TGCGCCAGCAGCCAAGAAGCGGGGGAGAGTGGCTACACCTTC; cdr3_aa: CASSQEAGESGYTF
v_call: TRBV20-1; clone_size: -; j_call: TRBJ1-4; d_call: -; cdr3_nt: TGCAGCGCTAGTCTGGGCCTTGCAACTAATGAAAAACTGTTTTTT; cdr3_aa: CSASLGLATNEKLFF
v_call: TRBV6-5; clone_size: -; j_call: TRBJ2-2; d_call: -; cdr3_nt: TGTGCCAGCAGGTCAGACAGGAGGACCGGGGAGCTGTTTTTT; cdr3_aa: CASRSDRRTGELFF